This T cell receptor (beta chain) was retrieved from a study of T cells in Graves' hyperthyroidism and ophthalmopathy. About the study: Sampling of peripheral blood happened at initial diagnosis, prior to any treatment. Study conclusions and caveats: Most clonotypes expanded in the thyroid (above 0.001) were also present in blood.

Graves' hyperthyroidism without ophthalmopathy progression within 18 months was termed stable. Points on this clonotype: No antigen is known for it. This clone may be a read error of a much larger clone one base away.

The V gene lost 1 base and the J gene lost 5 bases, with 14 bases spanning the gap. Germline CDR1 LNHNV, CDR2 YYDKDF (reference sequence). The CDR3 length is 15 residues. Amplified regions were TCR beta CDR3 sequences from RNA transcripts. The TCR CDR3 was amplified in a first-round RT-PCR using the HTBI primer set. TCRdb re-called the multiplex PCR reads through MiXCR, storing one row per CDR3 protein. The sample shows around 450,000 distinct CDR3 sequences, around 16% of them seen only once. The V call is TRBV15, the J call TRBJ2-5; D possibly uses TRBD1 or TRBD2 (5 bases each). This TCR derives from a woman under 30 with Graves' hyperthyroidism. Sequencing was performed on blood. The chain's CDR3 is CATSRGAGRGETQYF. Written as DNA, the CDR3 is TGTGCCACCAGCAGAGGGGCAGGGAGAGGCGAGACCCAGTACTTC. Supplemented by reference TRBV15 and TRBJ2-5, the full variable domain reads DAMVIQNPRYQVTQFGKPVTLSCSQTLNHNVMYWYQQKSSQAPKLLFHYYDKDFNNEADTPDNFQSRRPNTSFCFLDIRSPGLGDTAMYLCATSRGAGRGETQYFGPGTRLLVL.